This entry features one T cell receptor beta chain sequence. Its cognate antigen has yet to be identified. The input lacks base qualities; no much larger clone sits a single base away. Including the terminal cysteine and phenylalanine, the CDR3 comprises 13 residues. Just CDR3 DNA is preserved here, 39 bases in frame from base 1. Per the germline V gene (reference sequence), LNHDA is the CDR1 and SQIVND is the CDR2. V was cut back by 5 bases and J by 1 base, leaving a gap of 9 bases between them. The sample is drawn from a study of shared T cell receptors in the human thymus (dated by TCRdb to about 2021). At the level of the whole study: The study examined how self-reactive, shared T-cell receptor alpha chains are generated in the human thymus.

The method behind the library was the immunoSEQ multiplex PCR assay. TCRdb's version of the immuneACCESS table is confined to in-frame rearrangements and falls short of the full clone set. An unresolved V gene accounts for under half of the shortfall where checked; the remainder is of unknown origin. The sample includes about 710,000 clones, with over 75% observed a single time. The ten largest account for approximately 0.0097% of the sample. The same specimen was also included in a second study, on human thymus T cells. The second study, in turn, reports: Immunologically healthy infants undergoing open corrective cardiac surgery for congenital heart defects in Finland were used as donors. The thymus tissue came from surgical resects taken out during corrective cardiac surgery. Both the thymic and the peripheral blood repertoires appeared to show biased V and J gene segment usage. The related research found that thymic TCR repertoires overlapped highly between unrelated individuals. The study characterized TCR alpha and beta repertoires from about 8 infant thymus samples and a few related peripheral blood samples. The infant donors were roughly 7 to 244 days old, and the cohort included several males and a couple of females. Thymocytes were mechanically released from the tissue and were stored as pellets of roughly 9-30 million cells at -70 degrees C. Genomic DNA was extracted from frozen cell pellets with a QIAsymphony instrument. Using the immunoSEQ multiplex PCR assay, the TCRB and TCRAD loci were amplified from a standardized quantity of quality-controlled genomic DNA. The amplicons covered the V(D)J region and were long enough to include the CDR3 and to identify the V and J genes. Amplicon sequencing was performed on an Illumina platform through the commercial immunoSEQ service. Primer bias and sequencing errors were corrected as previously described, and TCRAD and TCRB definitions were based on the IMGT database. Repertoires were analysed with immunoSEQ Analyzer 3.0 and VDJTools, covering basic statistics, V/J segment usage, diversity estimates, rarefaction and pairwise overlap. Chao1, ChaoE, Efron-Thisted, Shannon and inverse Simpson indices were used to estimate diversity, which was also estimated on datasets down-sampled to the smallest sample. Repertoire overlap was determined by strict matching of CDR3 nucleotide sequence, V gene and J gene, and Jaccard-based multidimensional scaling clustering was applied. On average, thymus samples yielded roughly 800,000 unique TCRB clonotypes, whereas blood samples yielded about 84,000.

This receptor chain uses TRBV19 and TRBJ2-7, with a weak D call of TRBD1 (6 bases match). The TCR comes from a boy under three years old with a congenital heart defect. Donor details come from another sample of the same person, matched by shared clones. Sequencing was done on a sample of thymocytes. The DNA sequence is TGTGCCAGTAGTGGGACACCTTCCTACGAGCAGTACTTC. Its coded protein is CASSGTPSYEQYF. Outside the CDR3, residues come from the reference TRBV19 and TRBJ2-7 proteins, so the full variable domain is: DGGITQSPKYLFRKEGQNVTLSCEQNLNHDAMYWYRQDPGQGLRLIYYSQIVNDFQKGDIAEGYSVSREKKESFPLTVTSAQKNPTAFYLCASSGTPSYEQYFGPGTRLTVT.